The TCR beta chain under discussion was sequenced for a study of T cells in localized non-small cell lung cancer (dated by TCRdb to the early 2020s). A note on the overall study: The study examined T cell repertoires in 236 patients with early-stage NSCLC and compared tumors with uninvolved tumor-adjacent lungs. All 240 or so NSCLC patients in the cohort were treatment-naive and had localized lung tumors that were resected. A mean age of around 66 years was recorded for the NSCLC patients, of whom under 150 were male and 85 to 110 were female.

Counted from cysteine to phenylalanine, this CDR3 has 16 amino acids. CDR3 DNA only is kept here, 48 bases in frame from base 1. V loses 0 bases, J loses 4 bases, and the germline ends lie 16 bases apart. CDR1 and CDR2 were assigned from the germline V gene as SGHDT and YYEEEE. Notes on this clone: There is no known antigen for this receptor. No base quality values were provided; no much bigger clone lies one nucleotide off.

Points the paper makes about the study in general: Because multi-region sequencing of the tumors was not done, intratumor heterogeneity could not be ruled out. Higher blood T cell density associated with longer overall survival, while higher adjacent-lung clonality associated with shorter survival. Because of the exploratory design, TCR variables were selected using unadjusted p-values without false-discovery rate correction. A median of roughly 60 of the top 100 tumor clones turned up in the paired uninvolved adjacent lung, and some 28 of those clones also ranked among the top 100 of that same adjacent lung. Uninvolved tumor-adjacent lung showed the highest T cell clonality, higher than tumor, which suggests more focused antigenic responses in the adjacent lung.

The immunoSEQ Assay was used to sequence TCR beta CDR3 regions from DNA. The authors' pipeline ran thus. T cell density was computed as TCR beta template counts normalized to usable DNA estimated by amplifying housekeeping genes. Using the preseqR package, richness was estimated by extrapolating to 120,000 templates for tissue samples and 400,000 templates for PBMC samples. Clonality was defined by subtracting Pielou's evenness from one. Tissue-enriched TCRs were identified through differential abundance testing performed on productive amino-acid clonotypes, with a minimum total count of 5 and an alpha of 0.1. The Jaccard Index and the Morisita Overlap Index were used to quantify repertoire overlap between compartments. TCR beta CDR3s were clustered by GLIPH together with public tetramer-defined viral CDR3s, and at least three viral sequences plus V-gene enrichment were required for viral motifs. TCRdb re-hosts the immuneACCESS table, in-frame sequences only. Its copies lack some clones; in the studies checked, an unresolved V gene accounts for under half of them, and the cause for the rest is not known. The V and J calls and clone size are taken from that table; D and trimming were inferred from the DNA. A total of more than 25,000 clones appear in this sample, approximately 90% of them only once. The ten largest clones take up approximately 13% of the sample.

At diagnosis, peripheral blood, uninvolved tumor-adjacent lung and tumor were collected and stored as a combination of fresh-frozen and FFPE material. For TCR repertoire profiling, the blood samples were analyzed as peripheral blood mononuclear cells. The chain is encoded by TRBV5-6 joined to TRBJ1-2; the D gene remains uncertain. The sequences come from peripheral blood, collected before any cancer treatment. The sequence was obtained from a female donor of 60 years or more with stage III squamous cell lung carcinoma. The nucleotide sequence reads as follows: TGTGCCAGCAGCTTGGCTTTGGGATCGGGAACCTATGGCTACACCTTC. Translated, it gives CASSLALGSGTYGYTF.